This T cell receptor beta chain is drawn from a study of cytomegalovirus exposure and HLA in healthy donors (dated by TCRdb to 2017 to 2019). Turning to the overall study: According to an earlier analysis of several hundred of the donors, 200 million or so T cells yielded roughly 100 million unique TCR beta sequences and around 280 Gb of sequence data. An earlier analysis of 587 of the donors used high-throughput TCR beta sequencing to judge whether each TCR beta V gene segment behaved as functional or pseudogenic. The number of typed donors differed by locus: 629-630 for A, B, C, DRB1 and DQB1; approximately 540 for DQA1; 600 to 610 for DPA1; and roughly 490 for DPB1. An early release covering roughly 640 HLA-typed donors comprised about 290 gigabases of sequencing data and 65 million to 100 million unique TCR sequences. The study aimed to test whether cataloging public T cell receptors could reveal signatures of past pathogen exposure. All discovery cohort repertoires had been generated on a single sequencing platform. A later genetic analysis used genome-wide SNP genotypes for about 55% of the 666 donors, treating that subset as a discovery cohort. Besides the first cohort of 500 to 700 subjects, a separate validation cohort made up of roughly 120 different subjects was used. HLA typing covered class I and class II loci at four-digit resolution. Donor age, sex, ethnicity and CMV serostatus were compiled together with the repertoire data. A handful of DR-DQ haplotypes were handled as single units for association and clustering because linkage in the cohort was strong. On average, roughly 200,000 unique TCR beta nucleotide sequences were sequenced per donor among about 400 genotyped donors of the cohort, with around 19% of those sequences being non-productive. Of the 350 to 450 genotyped donors, 80% to 90% were placed in the genetic ancestry cluster associated with self-reported Caucasian donors. A later analysis re-analyzed previously published TCR beta repertoires from about 730 donors and added high-resolution HLA genotyping to study TCR occurrence patterns. To predict cytomegalovirus infection status, the study brought together high-throughput TCR immunosequencing, statistical association of individual TCRs with disease status, and machine learning. The later analysis used no new phenotypic data to find candidate immune exposures, relying instead on TCR beta sequences and their occurrence across donors. The T cell repertoires of about 700 subjects were profiled by immunosequencing and related to cytomegalovirus serostatus.

In total, roughly 670 healthy bone marrow donors made up the cohort. At the time of sampling, every cohort member was nominally healthy, though immune exposures that went unrecorded were likely present. The donor tested CMV seronegative, placing the donor among the 300 to 450 seronegative members of the cohort. A peripheral blood sample was collected from each donor, and TCR beta sequencing was performed on peripheral blood mononuclear cells. Genomic DNA was extracted from the blood cell samples with the Qiagen DNeasy Blood Extraction Kit. Per the germline V gene, MDHEN is the CDR1 and SYDVKM is the CDR2. At the junction V is shortened by 6 bases and J by 2 bases; bases outside the gene matches: 2. From the cysteine up to the phenylalanine, the CDR3 has a length of 14 residues. Left in the record is the CDR3 DNA by itself, 42 bases read in frame from the first base. Study-level results and caveats: A later genetic analysis associated a missense DCLRE1C variant with V-gene and J-gene trimming of TCR beta chains, and an independent cohort replicated the association. In vitro tests confirmed that three of the cytomegalovirus-associated TCR beta chains recognize cytomegalovirus antigens. In the study, approximately 160 TCR beta chains were listed as associated with cytomegalovirus. A later analysis found that TCR association rates varied across HLA loci, with DRB1 alleles showing the most associated TCRs and HLA-C alleles the fewest. A later genetic analysis reported fewer N-insertions in productive TCRs among donors in an Asian-associated ancestry cluster than the roughly 700-donor mean. A further reported finding was that TCR beta sequences accurately predicted the HLA-A and HLA-B alleles for most subjects in the first cohort. Correlated functional status among segregating V segments might reflect linkage disequilibrium, but an unknown experimental factor could not be ruled out. When HLA alleles, especially DR and DQ, strongly co-occurred, attributing TCR associations to individual alleles was difficult. The cohort was sequenced for TCR beta chains only, and without alpha or paired-chain data the features that could be detected were limited. CMV serostatus was the only immune exposure information available for the cohort. The classifier was reported to diagnose cytomegalovirus status with high specificity and sensitivity in both the original and validation cohorts. Most TCR sequences were observed very rarely across donors, whereas some public TCRs were present in many individuals. In a later analysis, 15,000 to 20,000 TCR beta sequences were associated with specific HLA alleles at a false discovery rate of 0.05. Because counts were too low, under 20 rarely observed V segments, including chromosome 9 orphons, were left out of the earlier analysis of a few hundred of the donors. Presence/absence analyses assumed roughly uniform sequencing depth across donors, an assumption that may not hold. Broadly in line with IMGT annotations, most TCR beta V segments showed up in productive rearrangements about 87% or about 30% of the time in an earlier analysis of around 600 of the donors. A later analysis found that most CMV-associated TCR beta chains appeared HLA-restricted, with HLA associations seemingly driven largely by CMV exposure. The 87-base-pair reads could not distinguish some IMGT-functional V segments, including TRBV6-2 and TRBV6-3, so those segments were excluded. A later analysis found that HLA-associated TCR beta chains were more clonally expanded and had lower generation probabilities than equally common non-associated chains. The sequencing pipeline was judged likely to have produced a cluster of highly shared sequence variants as a technical artifact. The authors suggested that the approach could potentially be extended to other disease states and immunological phenotypes. According to a later analysis, parvovirus B19, influenza, CMV and Epstein-Barr virus appeared linked to several top co-occurrence clusters. Because HLA typing was missing for some donors at each locus, association tests included only the typed subset.

This clone was seen a single time. Its cognate antigen has yet to be identified. No much larger clone is present one base from it, and per-base qualities are unavailable. Receptor amplification or capture employed the immunoSEQ multiplex PCR assay. For the multiplex PCR, a mixture combining 60 forward primers for TCR Vbeta segments and 13 reverse primers for TCR Jbeta segments was used. The CDR3 region of rearranged TCR beta genes was amplified from genomic DNA by a multiplex PCR assay. Amplified TCR beta libraries were sequenced as 87-base-pair reads on the Illumina HiSeq System. The paper's data handling went like this. A later analysis tallied around 80 million unique TCR beta chains across the 600 to 700 repertoires, and some 12 million of those chains were shared by two or more donors. Raw reads were error-corrected and collapsed into unique sequences by a nearest-neighbor algorithm in which closely related sequences were merged to remove PCR and sequencing errors. CDR3 sequences were aligned to IMGT reference sequences to assign V, D and J gene segments. For a sequence to be retained, a match of at least six nucleotides was required to both a V gene segment and a J gene segment. A rearrangement counted as productive if the CDR3 had no stop codons and remained in frame with V and J, and every other rearrangement counted as non-productive. Following IMGT convention, CDR3 was defined as the stretch from the second conserved V-encoded cysteine to the conserved J-encoded phenylalanine. The earlier analysis of 587 of the donors excluded sequences that lacked an unambiguous match to a single V gene segment. In an earlier analysis of 450 to 750 of the donors, a V segment was called functional when productive rearrangements were above 56.7%, and segregating when the standard deviation between donors exceeded 5%. To diagnose cytomegalovirus status from the catalog of TCR beta chain sequences, a statistical classification framework was built. In a later analysis, V and J genes were assigned by comparing TCR nucleotide sequences against IMGT/GENE-DB human TR gene sequences. A later analysis assigned CDR3 sequences and most-parsimonious VDJ recombination scenarios with the TCRdist pipeline. In a later analysis, every TCR beta chain was defined by the combination of its CDR3 amino acid sequence and its V-gene family, and reads without a unique V-gene family were dropped. To address suspected cross-contamination and a sequencing artifact, a later analysis removed around 600 highly shared, low-generation-probability nucleotide sequences. For each public chain, a later analysis derived a clonal expansion index from normalized ranks of inferred template counts within each repertoire. In a later analysis, generation probabilities were computed using a VDJ recombination model fitted to out-of-frame rearrangements, and the results were checked against IGoR. In a later analysis, hypergeometric tests were used to score TCR-TCR, TCR-HLA and TCR-CMV co-occurrence, with a repertoire-size bias correction applied to TCR pairs. A later analysis estimated false discovery rates by permuting HLA or CMV assignments 20 times. A later analysis grouped co-occurring TCRs with DBSCAN, adding TCRdist sequence similarity when clustering within HLA-allele-positive subsets. Co-occurrence clustering excluded repertoires with fewer than 30,000 or more than 120,000 public chains, plus five with anomalous nucleotide sharing. Not all clones reach the TCRdb copy of this immuneACCESS table, which keeps in-frame sequences only. Checked studies attribute under half of the gap to unresolved V genes and leave the rest unexplained. The V and J calls and clone size come from that table; D and trimming were worked out from the DNA. The sample table contains approximately 150,000 clones; only one count was recorded for over 80% of them. The leading ten clones occupy less than 3.5% of the sample.

This sequence uses TRBV28 and TRBJ1-2, with 11 junctional bases fitting TRBD1. Input material: PBMCs. The TCR sequence derives from a woman in her twenties or thirties in good health and CMV-seronegative. Here the CDR3 is given as CASSGDRGNYGYTF. The nucleotide sequence reads as follows: TGTGCCAGCAGCGGGGACAGGGGGAACTATGGCTACACCTTC.